This is a list of T cell receptor beta chains from one sample in a study of human T cells and chemical hapten exposure. From the RACE reads, TCRdb called clonotypes with MiXCR, one entry per CDR3 protein. Counted here are roughly 100,000 distinct CDR3 sequences, roughly an eighth occurring once; the ten biggest clones make up 1.5% to 2%. The sample in question was whole blood, obtained in connection with sensitization to the hapten diphenylcyclopropenone (DPC). These receptors were collected from a woman between 45 and 60 years old with alopecia areata. Some clones in this sample may be carry-over from other donors' samples. The CDR3 runs from the conserved cysteine through the conserved F or W. D genes are given only for firm matches. Not all rows give a size; the values are once, few, many and, for expanded clones, a class.

many,TRBJ2-2,TRBV29-1,TRBD2,CTASGSPNTGELFF,TGCACGGCTAGCGGGAGCCCTAACACCGGGGAGCTGTTTTTT
-,TRBJ1-2,TRBV4-2,TRBD1,CASSQDRSNRGRLANTF,TGTGCCAGCAGCCAAGATAGAAGTAACAGGGGGCGCCTAGCGAACACCTTC
-,TRBJ2-3,TRBV6-2/TRBV6-3,-,CASSQSDTQYF,TGTGCCAGCAGTCAGTCTGATACGCAGTATTTT
few,TRBJ2-3,TRBV20-1,-,CSARVGGVGDTQYF,TGCAGTGCTAGAGTAGGCGGGGTTGGAGATACGCAGTATTTT
-,TRBJ2-1,TRBV5-4,TRBD1,CASSLDRGIEQFF,TGTGCCAGCAGCTTGGACAGGGGGATTGAGCAGTTCTTC
-,TRBJ2-3,TRBV7-9,TRBD1,CASSRRTGATDTQYF,TGTGCCAGCAGCCGGCGGACAGGGGCCACAGATACGCAGTATTTT
few,TRBJ1-1,TRBV4-3,-,CASSQELGAYTEAFF,TGCGCCAGCAGCCAAGAATTGGGGGCCTACACTGAAGCTTTCTTT
few,TRBJ2-5,TRBV11-2,TRBD2,CASSPGEGRKETQYF,TGTGCCAGCAGCCCCGGGGAGGGGCGGAAAGAGACCCAGTACTTC
-,TRBJ2-1,TRBV19,TRBD2,CASTPRASGSLSYNEQFF,TGTGCCAGTACCCCCCGAGCTAGCGGGAGTTTGTCCTACAATGAGCAGTTCTTC
few,TRBJ1-5,TRBV20-1,-,CSAPGFGNQPQHF,TGCAGTGCCCCAGGGTTCGGCAATCAGCCCCAGCATTTT
many,TRBJ1-4,TRBV7-2,-,CASSFTGNNEKLFF,TGTGCCAGCAGCTTCACAGGGAATAATGAAAAACTGTTTTTT
few,TRBJ1-5,TRBV12-3/TRBV12-4,-,CASSPSSGGDQPQHF,TGTGCCAGCAGTCCCAGCTCGGGGGGCGATCAGCCCCAGCATTTT